These 21 T cell receptor beta chains came from one sample sequenced in a study of identical twins. From the 5' RACE reads, TCRdb called clonotypes with MiXCR, one entry per CDR3 protein. The sample holds hundreds of thousands of distinct CDR3 sequences, around 5.7% seen once. The sequencing input was naive T cells sorted from blood. Receptors were obtained from a man aged 18 to 30 in good health.

This clonotype was picked up many times. This chain connects TRBV25-1 to TRBJ1-2, with D unresolved. CDR3 length: 11 amino acids. Germline-derived CDR1 and CDR2 are MGHDK and SYGVNS. The ends were cut back, 3 bases at V and 4 bases at J, with 3 bases in the middle. CDR3 DNA sequence: TGTGCCAGCAGTGAGGTCTATGGCTACACCTTC. Its protein product is CASSEVYGYTF.

There are many counts of this clonotype. In DNA form, the CDR3 reads TGCAGCGTTGAAAGGATGCAGCTCTATGGCTACACCTTC. Amino acid sequence: CSVERMQLYGYTF. The chain combines TRBV29-1 with TRBJ1-2; D is ambiguous. The V gene lost 2 bases and the J gene lost 4 bases, with 11 bases spanning the gap. The length of the CDR3 is 13 residues. CDR1 and CDR2 from the germline V gene are SQVTM and ANQGSEA. Looking up the rest from reference TRBV29-1 and TRBJ1-2 gives the full variable domain: SAVISQKPSRDICQRGTSLTIQCQVDSQVTMMFWYRQQPGQSLTLIATANQGSEATYESGFVIDKFPISRPNLTFSTLTVSNMSPEDSSIYLCSVERMQLYGYTFGSGTRLTVV.

This clonotype was counted ten times or more. V and J are TRBV5-1 and TRBJ2-3; 7 bases agree with TRBD2. The CDR3 consists of 18 residues. Germline CDR1 SGHRS, CDR2 YFSETQ. V was pared by 1 base and J by 0 bases, with 11 bases of the junction left unmatched. In nucleotides, the CDR3 is TGCGCCAGCAGCTTGAGGGCCCAACGACTAGCCAGCACAGATACGCAGTATTTT. This gives the protein CASSLRAQRLASTDTQYF.

The sample holds many counts of this clonotype. This chain links TRBV15 with TRBJ2-3; the D is unclear. Germline loops: CDR1 LNHNV, CDR2 YYDKDF (reference sequence). This CDR3 is built from 13 residues. Trimming removed 2 bases from V and 4 bases from J, with 7 bases in between. In DNA, the CDR3 is TGTGCCACCAGCAGAACAAGTGCAGATACGCAGTATTTT. It specifies CATSRTSADTQYF.

The rearrangement uses TRBV6-5 and TRBJ1-2; a possible D gene is TRBD1 (5 bases). V was shortened by 0 bases and J by 2 bases, with 10 bases between the two germline ends. Germline values: CDR1 MNHEY, CDR2 SVGAGI. The CDR3 runs to 15 residues. DNA for the CDR3: TGTGCCAGCAGTTACTCGCGGGGGATAAACTATGGCTACACCTTC. Encoded protein: CASSYSRGINYGYTF.

This clonotype showed up just a few times. The chain combines TRBV5-6 with TRBJ1-1; D remains ambiguous. The ends were cut back, 1 base at V and 5 bases at J, with 12 bases in the middle. This CDR3 comprises 14 residues. In germline, CDR1 is SGHDT, CDR2 YYEEEE. This CDR3 reads CASSLWKGRTEAFF. DNA for the CDR3: TGTGCCAGCAGCTTGTGGAAGGGTCGAACTGAAGCTTTCTTT.

The sample holds a few counts of this clonotype. The chain joins TRBV14 to TRBJ2-1; D might be TRBD2 (7 bases). Germline V gene sequence: CDR1 SGHDN, CDR2 FVKESK. V lost 5 bases and J 4 bases, leaving 15 bases between the germline ends. The CDR3 length is 15 residues. In DNA form, the CDR3 reads TGTGCCAGCAGCGTTCGAGGGGGGGTGTACAATGAGCAGTTCTTC. Translating it yields CASSVRGGVYNEQFF.

This clonotype showed up just a few times. The V gene is TRBV29-1, the J gene TRBJ1-4; D is uncertain. Trimming removed 3 bases at V and 7 bases at J, with 12 bases between. This CDR3 region has 13 residues. Per germline, CDR1 SQVTM and CDR2 ANQGSEA. CDR3: CSVDTGLSEKLFF. The CDR3 nucleotides are TGCAGCGTTGATACGGGATTGAGTGAAAAACTGTTTTTT. The whole variable domain, filled in from reference TRBV29-1 and TRBJ1-4, reads SAVISQKPSRDICQRGTSLTIQCQVDSQVTMMFWYRQQPGQSLTLIATANQGSEATYESGFVIDKFPISRPNLTFSTLTVSNMSPEDSSIYLCSVDTGLSEKLFFGSGTQLSVL.

This clonotype was observed at least ten times. The rearrangement joins TRBV4-3 to TRBJ2-7, with a possible D match to TRBD1 (6 bases). Germline-derived CDR1 and CDR2 are LGHNA and YSLEER. This CDR3 is 15 amino acids long. Trimming pared 4 bases from V and 3 bases from J, leaving 16 bases between. The CDR3 reads CASSPSGPGDYEQYF. The CDR3 DNA follows: TGCGCCAGCAGCCCGTCGGGTCCAGGGGACTACGAGCAGTACTTC.

This chain uses TRBV12-3 or TRBV12-4 with TRBJ2-5, with TRBD2 identical over 7 bases. Germline trimming cut 7 bases from V and 1 base from J; bases unmatched to any gene: 3. The CDR3 is 13 amino acids. CDR3 protein: CASIAGIQETQYF. CDR3 DNA sequence: TGTGCCAGCATAGCGGGTATCCAAGAGACCCAGTACTTC.

This clonotype occurred a few times. The CDR3 DNA follows: TGTGCCAGTACCACGGGGAGTTCCTACAATGAGCAGTTCTTC. Translation gives CASTTGSSYNEQFF. The chain couples TRBV19 to TRBJ2-1, with a weak D call TRBD2 (5 bases). This CDR3 spans 14 amino acids. Germline V gives CDR1 LNHDA, CDR2 SQIVND (reference sequence). The V gene lost 7 bases and the J gene lost 1 base, with 11 bases spanning the gap.

This clonotype came up many times. The J gene is TRBJ1-4, the V gene TRBV29-1, with 7 bases identical to TRBD1. Germline trimming cut 5 bases from V and 8 bases from J; bases unmatched to any gene: 11. Per the germline V gene, CDR1 is SQVTM and CDR2 is ANQGSEA. The CDR3 is 14 amino acids. The CDR3 is CSVKTGTVGEKLFF. In DNA, the CDR3 is TGCAGCGTTAAAACCGGGACAGTTGGAGAAAAACTGTTTTTT.

This clonotype has just a few counts. This sequence joins TRBV6-1 and TRBJ2-2, with 7 bases matching TRBD2. The germline V gene encodes CDR1 MNHNS and CDR2 SASEGT. The CDR3 has 12 residues. After removal of 6 bases from V and 6 bases from J, the junction contained 1 base not matched to a gene. The CDR3 bases are TGTGCCAGCAGGGGGAGGGCCGGGGAGCTGTTTTTT. This sequence encodes CASRGRAGELFF.

About this clonotype: No conserved phenylalanine or tryptophan ends this CDR3, so it is likely a read error. J is TRBJ1-4 and V is TRBV7-2; D is possibly TRBD1 (5 bases). CDR3 length: 16 amino acids. V was trimmed by 6 bases and J by 0 bases, leaving 14 bases between them. CDR1 is SGHTA, CDR2 FQGNSA, per germline. The DNA for the CDR3 is TGTGCCAGCAGACTTGGGGCAGGAGCAACTAATGAAAAACTGTTTTCT. Translating gives CASRLGAGATNEKLFS.

This clonotype was observed many times. A junction end diverges from the germline sequence, so it may reflect a read error. This CDR3 reads CASSAEETQYF. CDR3 nucleotide sequence: TGTGCCAGCAGTGCGGAAGAGACCCAGTACTTC. This chain uses TRBV5-1 with TRBJ2-5; no clear D gene. The CDR3 has 11 residues. Per germline, CDR1 SGHRS and CDR2 YFSETQ.

The chain carries TRBV2 and TRBJ2-7; TRBD1 or TRBD2 may be the D gene (5 bases each). CDR1 is SNHLY, CDR2 FYNNEI, per germline. Between the trimmed V and J ends, which lost 1 base and 1 base, there was a span of 8 bases. The CDR3 spans 14 residues. CDR3 protein: CASSEVGVSYEQYV. The DNA of the CDR3 is TGTGCCAGCAGTGAAGTGGGGGTATCCTACGAGCAGTACGTC.

The sample holds a few counts of this clonotype. The rearrangement links TRBV7-9 to TRBJ1-5; D perhaps matches TRBD1 (5 bases). The CDR3 length is 14 residues. CDR1 and CDR2 (germline): SEHNR, FQNEAQ (reference sequence). V lost 5 bases and J 6 bases, leaving 14 bases between the germline ends. The CDR3 region is CASSEGRETQPQHF. The CDR3 DNA follows: TGTGCCAGCAGCGAGGGGAGGGAGACTCAGCCCCAGCATTTT.

The chain joins TRBV6-2 or TRBV6-3 to TRBJ2-4; TRBD1 matches at 9 bases. Germline V gene sequence: CDR1 MNHEY, CDR2 SVGEGT. V lost 1 base and J lost 0; bases outside the gene matches: 1. CDR3 size: 16 residues. The CDR3 nucleotides are TGTGCCAGCAGTTACTGGACAGGGGAAGCCAAAAACATTCAGTACTTC. Protein sequence: CASSYWTGEAKNIQYF.

This clonotype was seen a handful of times. The chain joins TRBV20-1 to TRBJ2-7, with D perhaps TRBD2 (6 bases). V was pared by 6 bases and J by 2 bases, with 14 bases between. CDR1 DFQATT and CDR2 SNEGSKA come from the germline V gene (reference sequence). The CDR3 length is 13 residues. Here the CDR3 DNA reads TGCAGTGCCCCCGAGGTAGCGGCCTACGAGCAGTACTTC. Translated: CSAPEVAAYEQYF.

This clonotype appeared many times. V and J are TRBV15 and TRBJ2-3; 9 positions match TRBD2. Germline lookup yields CDR1 LNHNV and CDR2 YYDKDF (reference sequence). This CDR3 contains 13 residues. Unmatched junction bases numbered 5, after V lost 8 bases and J lost 5 bases. CDR3 nucleotide sequence: TGTGCCACCCGGGGACTAGCAGGAGATACGCAGTATTTT. The encoded protein is CATRGLAGDTQYF.

The CDR3, as DNA: TGTGCCAGCAGTGCCTCGACAGATCCTGGGGCCAACGTCCTGACTTTC. Protein: CASSASTDPGANVLTF. The genes are TRBV25-1 and TRBJ2-6, with D possibly TRBD1 on 5 matching bases. The germline V gene has CDR1 MGHDK and CDR2 SYGVNS. Deletions cut 4 bases from V and 2 bases from J, with 12 bases between. The CDR3 loop spans 16 amino acids.